What follows describes a single T cell receptor beta chain. Its antigen is not identified. This sample was taken from a study of OX40 agonist ivuxolimab in advanced cancers. Study-wide results and caveats: Low levels of normalized T-cell clonal expansion also appeared in some nonresponders. The expanded peripheral T cells' antigen specificity was not determined.

This CDR3 comprises 13 residues. CDR1 is MGHDK, CDR2 SYGVNS, per germline. V lost 4 bases to trimming and J lost 5 bases, with 10 bases between them. TCRdb's copy holds only in-frame clones and misses some; the assay was immunoSEQ multiplex PCR. The sample lists some 30,000 clones, roughly 74% seen once, with 12% in the top ten. This receptor was identified in an adult with an advanced solid tumor such as melanoma, head and neck, liver or kidney cancer. The chain uses TRBV25-1 and TRBJ2-3, with D perhaps TRBD1 (7 bases). The specimen comprised CD4+ or CD8+ T cells sorted from blood, sampled in a trial of the OX40 agonist ivuxolimab. As DNA, the CDR3 is TGTGCCAGCAGTGTCAGGGGGGTAGATACGCAGTATTTT. Its protein is CASSVRGVDTQYF. The whole variable domain, filled in from reference TRBV25-1 and TRBJ2-3, reads EADIYQTPRYLVIGTGKKITLECSQTMGHDKMYWYQQDPGMELHLIHYSYGVNSTEKGDLSSESTVSRIRTEHFPLTLESARPSHTSQYLCASSVRGVDTQYFGPGTRLTVL.